A single sample gave rise to the 3 T cell receptor beta chains below, sequenced in a study of T-cell reconstitution after alpha-beta-depleted transplantation in children. Unique molecular identifiers were incorporated during preparation of the TCRbeta library. TCRdb analysed the PCR reads with MiXCR anew, one entry per CDR3 protein. The sample holds just over 950,000 distinct CDR3 sequences, about 29% seen once. The source material was PBMCs, mostly from graft donor cells, sampled 360 days after TCRalphabeta/CD19-depleted stem cell transplant. The receptors were gathered from a boy under three years old who had a stem cell transplant for SCID, so the T cells may come from the graft donor.

This clonotype came up a few times. This chain uses TRBV12-3 or TRBV12-4 with TRBJ2-1, with 7 bases that match TRBD1. Trimming removed 8 bases from V and 2 bases from J; junction bases left unmatched: 6. The CDR3 is made up of 14 amino acids. The DNA of the CDR3 is TGTGCCAGCGGGCCGGGACAGCCCTACAATGAGCAGTTCTTC. Translating it yields CASGPGQPYNEQFF.

This clonotype showed up just a few times. The rearrangement uses TRBV12-3 or TRBV12-4 and TRBJ1-4; D gene ambiguous. V was pared by 7 bases and J by 7 bases, with 16 bases between. The CDR3 runs to 14 residues. DNA of the CDR3: TGTGCCAGCAACGCGGGGTTGCGGGGTGAAAAACTGTTTTTT. This codes for CASNAGLRGEKLFF.

This clonotype was seen a few times. This rearrangement joins TRBV20-1 to TRBJ1-5, with 7 bases fitting TRBD1. The V segment lost 3 bases and the J segment 7 bases; nucleotides outside the gene matches: 9. The CDR3 runs to 14 residues. Germline V gene lookup returns CDR1 DFQATT and CDR2 SNEGSKA (reference sequence). The CDR3 region has the DNA TGCAGTGCTAGTAGGGAGACAGGGTTCCAGCCCCAGCATTTT. Translating it yields CSASRETGFQPQHF.